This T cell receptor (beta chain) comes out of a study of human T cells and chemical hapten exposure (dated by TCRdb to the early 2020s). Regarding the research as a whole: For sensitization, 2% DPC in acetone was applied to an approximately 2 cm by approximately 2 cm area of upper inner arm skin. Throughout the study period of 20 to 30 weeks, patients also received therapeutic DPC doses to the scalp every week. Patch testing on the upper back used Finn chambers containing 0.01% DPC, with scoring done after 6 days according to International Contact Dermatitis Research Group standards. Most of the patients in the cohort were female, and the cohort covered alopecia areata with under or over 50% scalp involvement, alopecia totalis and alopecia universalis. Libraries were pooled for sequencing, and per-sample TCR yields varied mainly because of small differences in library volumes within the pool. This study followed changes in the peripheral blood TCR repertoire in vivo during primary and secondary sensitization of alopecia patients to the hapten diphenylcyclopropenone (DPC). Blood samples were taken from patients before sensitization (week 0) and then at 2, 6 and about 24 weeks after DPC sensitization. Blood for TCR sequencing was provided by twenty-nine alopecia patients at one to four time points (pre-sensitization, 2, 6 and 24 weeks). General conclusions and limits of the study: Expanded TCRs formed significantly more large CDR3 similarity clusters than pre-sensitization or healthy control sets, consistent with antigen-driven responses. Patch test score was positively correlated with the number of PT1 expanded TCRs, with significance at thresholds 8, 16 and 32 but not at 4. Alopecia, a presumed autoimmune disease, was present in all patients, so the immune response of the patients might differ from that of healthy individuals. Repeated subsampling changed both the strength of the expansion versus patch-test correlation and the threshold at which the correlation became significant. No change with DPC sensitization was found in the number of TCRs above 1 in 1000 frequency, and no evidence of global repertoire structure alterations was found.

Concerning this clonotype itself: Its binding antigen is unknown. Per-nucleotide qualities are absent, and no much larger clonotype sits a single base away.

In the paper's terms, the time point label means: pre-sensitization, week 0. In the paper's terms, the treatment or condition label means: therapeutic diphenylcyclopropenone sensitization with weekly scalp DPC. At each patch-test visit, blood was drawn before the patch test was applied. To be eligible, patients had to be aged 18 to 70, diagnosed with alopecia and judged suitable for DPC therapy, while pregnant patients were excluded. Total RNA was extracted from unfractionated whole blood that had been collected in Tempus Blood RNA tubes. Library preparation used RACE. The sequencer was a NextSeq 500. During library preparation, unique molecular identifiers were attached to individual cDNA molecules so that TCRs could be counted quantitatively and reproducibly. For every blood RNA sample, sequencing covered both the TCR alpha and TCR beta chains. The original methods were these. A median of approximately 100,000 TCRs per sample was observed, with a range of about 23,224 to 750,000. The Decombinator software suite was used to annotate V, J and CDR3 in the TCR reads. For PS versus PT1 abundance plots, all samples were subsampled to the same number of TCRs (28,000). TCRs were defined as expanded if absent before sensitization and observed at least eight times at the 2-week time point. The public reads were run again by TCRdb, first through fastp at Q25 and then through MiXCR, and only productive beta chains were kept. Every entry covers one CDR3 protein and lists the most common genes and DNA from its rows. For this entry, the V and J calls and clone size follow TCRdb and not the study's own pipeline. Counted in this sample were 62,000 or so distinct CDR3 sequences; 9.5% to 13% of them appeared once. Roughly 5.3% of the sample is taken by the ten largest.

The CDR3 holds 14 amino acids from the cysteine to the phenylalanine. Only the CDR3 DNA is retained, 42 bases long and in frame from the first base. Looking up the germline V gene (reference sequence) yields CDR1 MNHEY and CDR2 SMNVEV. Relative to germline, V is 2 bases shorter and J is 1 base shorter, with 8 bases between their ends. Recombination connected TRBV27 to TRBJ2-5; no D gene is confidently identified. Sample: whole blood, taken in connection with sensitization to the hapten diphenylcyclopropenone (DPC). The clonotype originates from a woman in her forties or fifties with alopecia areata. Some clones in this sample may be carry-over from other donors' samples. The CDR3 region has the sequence CASSLLSGQETQYF. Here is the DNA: TGTGCCAGCAGTTTACTTTCAGGCCAAGAGACCCAGTACTTC.